This is a list of T cell receptor beta chains from one sample in a study of cytomegalovirus exposure and HLA in healthy donors. Profiling relied on immunoSEQ multiplex PCR, and the TCRdb table lists in-frame clones only, not all of them. The sample yields about 130,000 clones, just under 85% seen once. Sequencing was performed on PBMCs. The receptors here all came from a boy between 2 and 10 years old in good health and CMV-seronegative. Both conserved end residues are part of each CDR3. A D gene is named only where the DNA matches it firmly. Size is omitted from some rows. Given values are once, few, many or a class for expanded clones.

CDR3: CASSLRGLASETQYF
DNA: TGTGCCAGCAGCTTGAGGGGACTAGCGTCTGAGACCCAGTACTTC
J: TRBJ2-5
D: TRBD2
V: TRBV5-5
size: NA

CDR3: CASKGPPGQILSYEQYF
DNA: TGTGCCAGCAAGGGGCCTCCGGGACAGATCCTCTCCTACGAGCAGTACTTC
J: TRBJ2-7
D: TRBD1
V: TRBV2
size: NA

CDR3: CASSRGGQGMKPYEQYF
DNA: TGTGCCAGCAGCCGAGGTGGACAGGGTATGAAGCCCTACGAGCAGTACTTC
J: TRBJ2-7
D: TRBD1
V: TRBV4-2
size: NA

CDR3: CASSIRGGAEAFF
DNA: TGTGCCAGCTCTATAAGGGGGGGGGCTGAAGCTTTCTTT
J: TRBJ1-1
D: NA
V: TRBV18
size: NA

CDR3: CASSALKDRDDKGGEAFF
DNA: TGTGCCAGCAGCGCTTTAAAGGACAGAGATGATAAGGGCGGTGAAGCTTTCTTT
J: TRBJ1-1
D: NA
V: TRBV9
size: NA

CDR3: CASSYHGQGAYEQYF
DNA: TGTGCCAGCAGTTACCATGGACAGGGGGCCTACGAGCAGTACTTC
J: TRBJ2-7
D: TRBD1
V: TRBV6-5
size: NA

CDR3: CASSVPPRGDQHF
DNA: TGTGCCAGTAGTGTCCCGCCCCGGGGGGATCAGCATTTT
J: TRBJ1-5
D: NA
V: TRBV19
size: NA

CDR3: CASSPRMGAWDTEAFF
DNA: TGTGCCAGCTCACCACGTATGGGGGCGTGGGACACTGAAGCTTTCTTT
J: TRBJ1-1
D: NA
V: TRBV18
size: once

CDR3: CASSPETGQGAFF
DNA: TGTGCCAGCAGTCCGGAGACGGGACAGGGGGCTTTCTTT
J: TRBJ1-1
D: TRBD1
V: TRBV27
size: NA

CDR3: CASSFQQGGTEAFF
DNA: TGCGCCAGCAGCTTTCAACAGGGCGGTACTGAAGCTTTCTTT
J: TRBJ1-1
D: NA
V: TRBV5-1
size: NA

CDR3: CAGPYTGELFF
DNA: TGTGCCGGGCCGTACACCGGGGAGCTGTTTTTT
J: TRBJ2-2
D: NA
V: TRBV27
size: NA

CDR3: CASSAWLSGAGELFF
DNA: TGTGCCAGCAGTGCCTGGTTGTCAGGTGCCGGGGAGCTGTTTTTT
J: TRBJ2-2
D: NA
V: TRBV27
size: NA

CDR3: CASSPRQGSGYTF
DNA: TGTGCCAGCAGCCCCCGACAGGGCAGTGGCTACACCTTC
J: TRBJ1-2
D: TRBD1
V: TRBV14
size: NA

CDR3: CASSPRTVYGPYEQYF
DNA: TGTGCCAGCAGCCCCCGGACAGTGTATGGGCCCTACGAGCAGTACTTC
J: TRBJ2-7
D: NA
V: TRBV7-9
size: NA

CDR3: CASSGLAGRGEQFF
DNA: TGTGCCAGCAGTGGACTAGCGGGAAGGGGGGAGCAGTTCTTC
J: TRBJ2-1
D: TRBD2
V: TRBV6-1
size: NA

CDR3: CASSGKLYGYTF
DNA: TGTGCCAGCTCAGGCAAACTCTATGGCTACACCTTC
J: TRBJ1-2
D: NA
V: TRBV6-5
size: NA

CDR3: CATSRGGANEKLFF
DNA: TGTGCCACCAGCAGAGGGGGGGCTAATGAAAAACTGTTTTTT
J: TRBJ1-4
D: NA
V: TRBV15
size: NA

CDR3: CASSQDIWGQGKGLANEKLFF
DNA: TGTGCCAGCAGCCAAGATATTTGGGGACAGGGAAAAGGTTTGGCTAATGAAAAACTGTTTTTT
J: TRBJ1-4
D: TRBD1
V: TRBV4-2
size: NA

CDR3: CASSVGGAMQFF
DNA: TGTGCCAGCAGCGTAGGAGGAGCTATGCAGTTCTTC
J: TRBJ2-1
D: NA
V: TRBV9
size: NA

CDR3: CASIHQRGGKSGYTF
DNA: TGTGCCAGCATCCACCAAAGAGGGGGAAAAAGCGGCTACACCTTC
J: TRBJ1-2
D: NA
V: TRBV6-5
size: NA

CDR3: CASTLDGTNTGELFF
DNA: TGTGCCAGCACCCTAGACGGTACGAACACCGGGGAGCTGTTTTTT
J: TRBJ2-2
D: NA
V: TRBV6-1
size: NA

CDR3: CASSFTPGQMNTEAFF
DNA: TGCGCCAGCAGCTTTACTCCGGGACAGATGAACACTGAAGCTTTCTTT
J: TRBJ1-1
D: TRBD1
V: TRBV5-1
size: NA

CDR3: CASSVGDNSYEQYF
DNA: TGTGCCAGCAGCGTAGGGGACAACTCCTACGAGCAGTACTTC
J: TRBJ2-7
D: NA
V: TRBV9
size: NA

CDR3: CASSEGAYGYTF
DNA: TGTGCCAGCAGTGAAGGGGCCTATGGCTACACCTTC
J: TRBJ1-2
D: NA
V: TRBV2
size: NA

CDR3: CASSQEWRIQETQYF
DNA: TGCGCCAGCAGCCAAGAATGGAGGATCCAAGAGACCCAGTACTTC
J: TRBJ2-5
D: NA
V: TRBV4-1
size: NA

CDR3: CASSTRFTGELFF
DNA: TGTGCCAGCAGTACAAGATTCACCGGGGAGCTGTTTTTT
J: TRBJ2-2
D: NA
V: TRBV2
size: few

CDR3: CASSDSGLDYNEQFF
DNA: TGTGCCAGCAGTGACTCGGGACTAGACTACAATGAGCAGTTCTTC
J: TRBJ2-1
D: TRBD2
V: TRBV25-1
size: NA

CDR3: CASTLRRGNSPLHF
DNA: TGTGCCAGCACCCTGAGACGGGGGAATTCACCCCTCCACTTT
J: TRBJ1-6
D: NA
V: TRBV6-1
size: NA

CDR3: CASSPGTGWAFYGYTF
DNA: TGTGCCAGCAGCCCCGGGACAGGGTGGGCCTTCTATGGCTACACCTTC
J: TRBJ1-2
D: TRBD1
V: TRBV7-2
size: NA

CDR3: CASKPGLATDTQYF
DNA: TGTGCCAGCAAACCGGGACTAGCCACAGATACGCAGTATTTT
J: TRBJ2-3
D: TRBD2
V: TRBV6-1
size: NA

CDR3: CASGEDNRNYGYTF
DNA: TGTGCCAGCGGAGAAGACAATCGTAACTATGGCTACACCTTC
J: TRBJ1-2
D: NA
V: TRBV6-1
size: few

CDR3: CASSKCAGGMGDEQYF
DNA: TGTGCCAGCAGCAAATGCGCGGGGGGCATGGGGGACGAGCAGTACTTC
J: TRBJ2-7
D: NA
V: TRBV21-1
size: NA

CDR3: CASSLRGTLYEQYF
DNA: TGTGCCAGCAGTTTACGGGGGACTCTCTACGAGCAGTACTTC
J: TRBJ2-7
D: NA
V: TRBV27
size: NA

CDR3: CASSLRTGEGEQFF
DNA: TGTGCCAGCAGCTTACGGACAGGGGAGGGTGAGCAGTTCTTC
J: TRBJ2-1
D: TRBD1
V: TRBV11-3
size: NA

CDR3: CASSTARDSSYEQYF
DNA: TGTGCCAGTAGTACGGCCCGGGACAGTTCCTACGAGCAGTACTTC
J: TRBJ2-7
D: TRBD1
V: TRBV19
size: once

CDR3: CASSIVSAGGFGEQFF
DNA: TGTGCCAGTAGTATTGTTTCGGCAGGGGGTTTCGGTGAGCAGTTCTTC
J: TRBJ2-1
D: TRBD1
V: TRBV19
size: NA

CDR3: CSSSFTSGSLDYNEQFF
DNA: TGTTCCAGCAGCTTCACTAGCGGGAGTTTAGACTACAATGAGCAGTTCTTC
J: TRBJ2-1
D: TRBD2
V: TRBV7-9
size: once

CDR3: CASSRRGGINEQFF
DNA: TGTGCCAGCAGCCGGCGGGGGGGTATAAATGAGCAGTTCTTC
J: TRBJ2-1
D: TRBD2
V: TRBV7-6
size: NA